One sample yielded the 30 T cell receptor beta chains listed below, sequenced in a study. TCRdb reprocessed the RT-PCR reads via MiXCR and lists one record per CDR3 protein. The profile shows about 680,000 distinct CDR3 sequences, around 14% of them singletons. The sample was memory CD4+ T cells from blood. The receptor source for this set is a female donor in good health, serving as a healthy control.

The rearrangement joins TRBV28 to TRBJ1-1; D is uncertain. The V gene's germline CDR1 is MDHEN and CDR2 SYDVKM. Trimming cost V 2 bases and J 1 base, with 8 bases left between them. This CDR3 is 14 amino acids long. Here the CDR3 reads CASSLPEPNTEAFF. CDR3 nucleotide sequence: TGTGCCAGCAGTTTACCAGAGCCGAACACTGAAGCTTTCTTT.

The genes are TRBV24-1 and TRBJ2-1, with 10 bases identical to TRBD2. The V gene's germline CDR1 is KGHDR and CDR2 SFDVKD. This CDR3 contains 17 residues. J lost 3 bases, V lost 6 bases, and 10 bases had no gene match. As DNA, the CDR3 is TGTGCCACCAGTCCGGGGAGCGGGAGGGTCGGCTACAATGAGCAGTTCTTC. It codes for CATSPGSGRVGYNEQFF.

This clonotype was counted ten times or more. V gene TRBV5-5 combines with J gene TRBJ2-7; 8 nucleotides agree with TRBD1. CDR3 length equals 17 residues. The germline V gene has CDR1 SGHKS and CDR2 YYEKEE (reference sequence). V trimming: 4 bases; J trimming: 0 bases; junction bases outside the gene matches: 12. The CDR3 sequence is CASSPDRGSGSSYEQYF. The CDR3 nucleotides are TGTGCCAGCAGCCCTGACAGGGGTAGCGGCAGCTCCTACGAGCAGTACTTC. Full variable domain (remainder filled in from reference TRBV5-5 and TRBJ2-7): DAGVTQSPTHLIKTRGQQVTLRCSPISGHKSVSWYQQVLGQGPQFIFQYYEKEERGRGNFPDRFSARQFPNYSSELNVNALLLGDSALYLCASSPDRGSGSSYEQYFGPGTRLTVT.

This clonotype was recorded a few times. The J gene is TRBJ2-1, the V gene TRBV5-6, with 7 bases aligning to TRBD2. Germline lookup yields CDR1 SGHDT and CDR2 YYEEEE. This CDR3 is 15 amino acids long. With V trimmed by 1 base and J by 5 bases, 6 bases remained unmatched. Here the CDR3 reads CASSLLGGSDNEQFF. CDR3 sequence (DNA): TGTGCCAGCAGCTTGTTAGGCGGGAGTGACAATGAGCAGTTCTTC.

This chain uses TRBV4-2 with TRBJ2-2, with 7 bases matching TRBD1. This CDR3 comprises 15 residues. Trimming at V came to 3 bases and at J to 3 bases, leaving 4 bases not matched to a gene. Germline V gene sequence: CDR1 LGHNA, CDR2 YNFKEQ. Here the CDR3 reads CASSQRDRYTGELFF. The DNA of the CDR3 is TGTGCCAGCAGCCAGAGGGACAGATACACCGGGGAGCTGTTTTTT.

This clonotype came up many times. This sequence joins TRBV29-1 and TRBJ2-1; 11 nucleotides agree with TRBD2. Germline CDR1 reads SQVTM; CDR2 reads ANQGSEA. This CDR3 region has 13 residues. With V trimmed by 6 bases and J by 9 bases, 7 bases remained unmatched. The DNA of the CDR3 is TGCAGCGTCGATACGGGACTAGCGGTTGAGCAGTTCTTC. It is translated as CSVDTGLAVEQFF.

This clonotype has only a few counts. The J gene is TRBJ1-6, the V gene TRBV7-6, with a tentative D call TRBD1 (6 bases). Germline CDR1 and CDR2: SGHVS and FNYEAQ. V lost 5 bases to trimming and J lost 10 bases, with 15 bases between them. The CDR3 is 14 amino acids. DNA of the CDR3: TGTGCCAGCAGCCCTGGGGGGGCCAGATCACCCCTCCACTTT. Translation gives CASSPGGARSPLHF.

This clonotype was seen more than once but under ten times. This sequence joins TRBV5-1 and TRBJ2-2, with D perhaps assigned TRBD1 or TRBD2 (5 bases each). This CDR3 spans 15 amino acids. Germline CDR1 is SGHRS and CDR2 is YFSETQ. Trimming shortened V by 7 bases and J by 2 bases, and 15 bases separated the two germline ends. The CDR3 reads CASGEQGSNTGELFF. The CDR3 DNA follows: TGCGCCAGCGGGGAGCAGGGATCAAACACCGGGGAGCTGTTTTTT. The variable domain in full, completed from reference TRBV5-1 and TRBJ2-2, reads KAGVTQTPRYLIKTRGQQVTLSCSPISGHRSVSWYQQTPGQGLQFLFEYFSETQRNKGNFPGRFSGRQFSNSRSEMNVSTLELGDSALYLCASGEQGSNTGELFFGEGSRLTVL.

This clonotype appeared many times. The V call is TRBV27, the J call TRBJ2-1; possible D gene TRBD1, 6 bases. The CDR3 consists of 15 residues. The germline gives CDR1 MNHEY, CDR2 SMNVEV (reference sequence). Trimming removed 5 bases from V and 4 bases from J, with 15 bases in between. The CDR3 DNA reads TGTGCCAGCAGTGCCCACTACCAGGGGTACAATGAGCAGTTCTTC. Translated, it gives CASSAHYQGYNEQFF.

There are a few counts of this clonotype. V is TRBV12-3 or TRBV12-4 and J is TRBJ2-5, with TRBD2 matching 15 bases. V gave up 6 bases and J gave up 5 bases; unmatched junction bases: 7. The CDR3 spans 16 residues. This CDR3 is CASSQGTSGRYETQYF. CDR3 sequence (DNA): TGTGCCAGCAGCCAAGGGACTAGCGGGAGGTATGAGACCCAGTACTTC.

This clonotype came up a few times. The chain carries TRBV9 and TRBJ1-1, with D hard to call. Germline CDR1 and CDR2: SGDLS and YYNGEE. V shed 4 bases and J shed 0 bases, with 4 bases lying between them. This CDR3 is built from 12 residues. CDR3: CASSQMNTEAFF. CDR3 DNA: TGTGCCAGCAGCCAAATGAACACTGAAGCTTTCTTT.

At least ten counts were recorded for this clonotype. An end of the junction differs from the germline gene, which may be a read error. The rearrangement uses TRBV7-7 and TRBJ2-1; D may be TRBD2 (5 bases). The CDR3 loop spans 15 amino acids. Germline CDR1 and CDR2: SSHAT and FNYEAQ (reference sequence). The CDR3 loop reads CASSLRRESYNEQFF. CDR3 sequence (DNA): TGTGCTAGCAGCTTGCGACGGGAATCCTACAATGAGCAGTTCTTC. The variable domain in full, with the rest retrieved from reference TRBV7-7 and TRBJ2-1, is GAGVSQSPRYKVTKRGQDVTLRCDPISSHATLYWYQQALGQGPEFLTYFNYEAQPDKSGLPSDRFSAERPEGSISTLTIQRTEQRDSAMYRCASSLRRESYNEQFFGPGTRLTVL.

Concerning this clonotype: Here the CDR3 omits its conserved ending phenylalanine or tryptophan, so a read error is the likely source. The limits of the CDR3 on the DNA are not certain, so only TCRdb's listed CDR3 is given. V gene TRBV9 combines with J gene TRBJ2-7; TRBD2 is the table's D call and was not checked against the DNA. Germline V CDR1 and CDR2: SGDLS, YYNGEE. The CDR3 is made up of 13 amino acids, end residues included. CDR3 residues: CASSVSSGTSGSK.

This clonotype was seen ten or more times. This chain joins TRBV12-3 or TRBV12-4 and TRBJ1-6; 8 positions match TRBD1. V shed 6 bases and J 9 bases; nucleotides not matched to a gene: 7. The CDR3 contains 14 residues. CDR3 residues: CASRHGQGSSPLHF. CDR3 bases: TGTGCCAGCAGACATGGACAGGGAAGTTCACCCCTCCACTTT.

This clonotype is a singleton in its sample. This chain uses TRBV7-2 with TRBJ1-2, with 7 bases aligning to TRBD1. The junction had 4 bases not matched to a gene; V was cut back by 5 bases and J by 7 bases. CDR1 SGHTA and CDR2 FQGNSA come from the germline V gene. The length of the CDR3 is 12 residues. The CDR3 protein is CASSTTGFGYTF. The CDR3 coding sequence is TGTGCCAGCAGCACGACAGGGTTTGGCTACACCTTC.

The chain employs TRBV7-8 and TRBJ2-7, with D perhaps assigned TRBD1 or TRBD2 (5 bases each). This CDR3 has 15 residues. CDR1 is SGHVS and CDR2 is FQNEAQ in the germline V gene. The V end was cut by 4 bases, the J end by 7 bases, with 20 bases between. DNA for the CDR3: TGTGCCAGCAGCTCTCGGACACCCGGGGATTGGGAGCAGTACTTC. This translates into CASSSRTPGDWEQYF.

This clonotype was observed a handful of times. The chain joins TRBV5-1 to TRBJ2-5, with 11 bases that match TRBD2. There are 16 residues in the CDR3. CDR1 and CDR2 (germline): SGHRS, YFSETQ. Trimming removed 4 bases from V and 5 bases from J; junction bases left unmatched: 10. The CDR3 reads CASSRTLAGGGETQYF. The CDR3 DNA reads TGCGCCAGCAGCCGTACTCTAGCGGGAGGTGGGGAGACCCAGTACTTC.

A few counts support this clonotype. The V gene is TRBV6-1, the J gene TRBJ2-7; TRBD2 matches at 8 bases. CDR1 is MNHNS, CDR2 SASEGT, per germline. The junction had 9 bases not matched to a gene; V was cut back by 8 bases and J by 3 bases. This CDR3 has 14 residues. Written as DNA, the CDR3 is TGTGCCAGCGGCAGCGGGAGAATAGTCTACGAGCAGTACTTC. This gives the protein CASGSGRIVYEQYF.

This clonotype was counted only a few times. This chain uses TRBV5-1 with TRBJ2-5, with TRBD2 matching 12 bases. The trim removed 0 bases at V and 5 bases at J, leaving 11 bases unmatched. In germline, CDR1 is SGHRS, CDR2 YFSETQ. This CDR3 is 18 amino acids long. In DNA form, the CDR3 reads TGCGCCAGCAGCTTGGAGTGGACTAGCGGGATAGGATGGGAGACCCAGTACTTC. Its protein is CASSLEWTSGIGWETQYF.

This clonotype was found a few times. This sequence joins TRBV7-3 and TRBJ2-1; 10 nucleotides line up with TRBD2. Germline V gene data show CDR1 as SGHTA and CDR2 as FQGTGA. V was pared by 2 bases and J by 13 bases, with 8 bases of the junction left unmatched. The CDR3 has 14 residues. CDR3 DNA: TGTGCCAGCAGCTTAGGCAGCGGGAGGGCCTCACAGTTCTTC. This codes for CASSLGSGRASQFF.

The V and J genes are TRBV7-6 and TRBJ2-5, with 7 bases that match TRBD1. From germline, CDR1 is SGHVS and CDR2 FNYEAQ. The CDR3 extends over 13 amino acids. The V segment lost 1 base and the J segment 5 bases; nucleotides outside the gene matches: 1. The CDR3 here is CASSLEDRETQYF. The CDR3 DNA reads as TGTGCCAGCAGCTTAGAGGACAGGGAGACCCAGTACTTC.

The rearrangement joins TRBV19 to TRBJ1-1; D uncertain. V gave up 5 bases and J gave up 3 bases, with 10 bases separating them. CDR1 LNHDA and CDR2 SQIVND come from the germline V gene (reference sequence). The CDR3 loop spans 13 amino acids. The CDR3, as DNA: TGTGCCAGTAGTCGAGAGGGTTACACTGAAGCTTTCTTT. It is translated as CASSREGYTEAFF. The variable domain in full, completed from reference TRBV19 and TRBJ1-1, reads DGGITQSPKYLFRKEGQNVTLSCEQNLNHDAMYWYRQDPGQGLRLIYYSQIVNDFQKGDIAEGYSVSREKKESFPLTVTSAQKNPTAFYLCASSREGYTEAFFGQGTRLTVV.

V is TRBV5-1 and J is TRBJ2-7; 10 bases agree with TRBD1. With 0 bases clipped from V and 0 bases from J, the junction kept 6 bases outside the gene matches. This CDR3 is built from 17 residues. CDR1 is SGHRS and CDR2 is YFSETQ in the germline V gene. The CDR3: CASSLAGGTGVSYEQYF. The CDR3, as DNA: TGCGCCAGCAGCTTGGCCGGAGGGACAGGGGTCTCCTACGAGCAGTACTTC.

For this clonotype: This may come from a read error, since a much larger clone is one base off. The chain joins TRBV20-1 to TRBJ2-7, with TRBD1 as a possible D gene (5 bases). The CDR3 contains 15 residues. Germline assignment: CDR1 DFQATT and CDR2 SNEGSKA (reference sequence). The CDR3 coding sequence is TGCAGTGCTATTCCCTACAGGAGAAACTCCTACGAGCGGTACTTC. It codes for CSAIPYRRNSYERYF.

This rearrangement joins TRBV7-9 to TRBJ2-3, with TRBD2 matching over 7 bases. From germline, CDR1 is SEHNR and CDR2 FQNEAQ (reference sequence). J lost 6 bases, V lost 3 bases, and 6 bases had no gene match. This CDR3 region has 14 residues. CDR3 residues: CASSFVGEGDTQYF. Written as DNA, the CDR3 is TGTGCCAGCAGCTTCGTAGGGGAGGGGGATACGCAGTATTTT.

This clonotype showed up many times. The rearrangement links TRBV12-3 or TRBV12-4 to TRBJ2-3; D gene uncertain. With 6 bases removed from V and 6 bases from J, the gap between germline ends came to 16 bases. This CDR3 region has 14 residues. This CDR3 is CASSPTGRVDTQYF. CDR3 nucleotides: TGTGCCAGCAGCCCAACCGGACGCGTGGATACGCAGTATTTT.

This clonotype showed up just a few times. Here the CDR3 reads CSARDGGGAGEKLFF. The CDR3 bases are TGCAGTGCTAGAGATGGGGGGGGCGCAGGGGAAAAACTGTTTTTT. This chain connects TRBV20-1 to TRBJ1-4; D is perhaps TRBD1 (6 bases). Per germline, CDR1 DFQATT and CDR2 SNEGSKA (reference sequence). V lost 0 bases and J 8 bases, leaving 16 bases between the germline ends. This CDR3 comprises 15 residues.

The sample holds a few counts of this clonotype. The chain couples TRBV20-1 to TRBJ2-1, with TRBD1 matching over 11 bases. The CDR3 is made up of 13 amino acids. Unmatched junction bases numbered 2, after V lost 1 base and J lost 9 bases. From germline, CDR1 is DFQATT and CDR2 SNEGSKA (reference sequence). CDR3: CSARAGQGAEQFF. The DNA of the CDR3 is TGCAGTGCTAGAGCTGGACAGGGGGCTGAGCAGTTCTTC.

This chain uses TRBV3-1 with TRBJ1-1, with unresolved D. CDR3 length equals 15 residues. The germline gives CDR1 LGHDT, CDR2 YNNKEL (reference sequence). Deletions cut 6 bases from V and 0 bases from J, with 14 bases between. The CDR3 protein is CASSQQTFLNTEAFF. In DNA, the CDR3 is TGTGCCAGCAGTCAACAGACTTTCCTGAACACTGAAGCTTTCTTT.

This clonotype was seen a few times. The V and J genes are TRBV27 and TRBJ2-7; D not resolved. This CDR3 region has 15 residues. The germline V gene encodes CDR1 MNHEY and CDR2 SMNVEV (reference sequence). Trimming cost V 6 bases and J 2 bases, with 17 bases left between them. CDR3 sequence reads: CASSKTESYPYEQYF. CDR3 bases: TGTGCCAGCAGCAAAACGGAGAGCTATCCCTACGAGCAGTACTTC.